Below, one T cell receptor beta chain is given with its context. This specimen belongs to a study of control samples from healthy donors and cancer patients. This table comes from immunoSEQ multiplex PCR, and its TCRdb copy is limited to in-frame clones, with some not included. The sample holds about 130,000 clones, over 90% seen once. From germline, CDR1 is SGHDT and CDR2 YYEEEE. Deletions cut 0 bases from V and 4 bases from J, with 17 bases between. The length of the CDR3 is 16 residues. The sequence was collected from a man aged 55-75 years with colorectal cancer. The sequencing input was PBMCs. The gene calls are TRBV5-6 and TRBJ2-7; D possibly corresponds to TRBD2 (6 bases). The CDR3 region has the DNA TGTGCCAGCAGCTTGGGGGAGTCGGTAGGGACTTACGAGCAGTACTTC. It translates to CASSLGESVGTYEQYF.